Presented here are 15 T cell receptor beta chains from one specimen sequenced in a study of blood T cell repertoires in COVID-19. Using immunoSEQ multiplex PCR, the repertoire was profiled, and TCRdb retains in-frame clones only, with some absent. In the table there are some 75,000 clones, 75% to 90% of which are singletons. Sequenced input: peripheral blood. The receptors shown here come from a man over 45 with COVID-19, enrolled during active disease.

The J gene is TRBJ1-1, the V gene TRBV9; 9 nucleotides line up with TRBD1. V shed 4 bases and J 4 bases; nucleotides not matched to a gene: 14. CDR3 size: 17 residues. Germline CDR1 reads SGDLS; CDR2 reads YYNGEE. The CDR3 bases are TGTGCCAGCAGCATGATCACAGGGGGCCGGAGGAGCACTGAAGCTTTCTTT. Translation: CASSMITGGRRSTEAFF.

The chain has TRBV5-5 and TRBJ2-1; D ambiguous. The CDR3 spans 15 residues. Deletions cut 4 bases from V and 0 bases from J, with 11 bases between. Germline values: CDR1 SGHKS, CDR2 YYEKEE (reference sequence). In nucleotides, the CDR3 is TGTGCCAGCAGCCCTGACTCGAGCTCCTACAATGAGCAGTTCTTC. This translates into CASSPDSSSYNEQFF.

In its sample, this clone was seen a few times. The chain joins TRBV2 to TRBJ1-1; D perhaps matches TRBD1 (5 bases). The CDR3 contains 14 residues. Between the trimmed V and J ends, which lost 1 base and 0 bases, there was a span of 6 bases. Germline V lookup: CDR1 SNHLY, CDR2 FYNNEI. The CDR3 reads CASSEDRLNTEAFF. CDR3 nucleotide sequence: TGTGCCAGCAGTGAAGACAGGCTGAACACTGAAGCTTTCTTT.

This chain uses TRBV5-1 with TRBJ1-2; TRBD1 might be the D (6 bases). The CDR3 has 13 residues. V lost 4 bases and J lost 8, with 15 bases in between. The germline gives CDR1 SGHRS, CDR2 YFSETQ. The chain's CDR3 is CASSIEGERGYTF. In nucleotides, the CDR3 is TGCGCCAGCAGCATCGAGGGGGAGCGGGGCTACACCTTC.

This clone was seen a handful of times. The chain links TRBV4-1 to TRBJ1-5, with TRBD1 matching over 9 bases. V was pared by 5 bases and J by 8 bases, with 13 bases of the junction left unmatched. Looked up from germline, CDR1 is MGHRA and CDR2 is YSYEKL. The CDR3 contains 16 residues. The CDR3 is CASSFDRGNSFEPQHF. The CDR3 bases are TGCGCCAGCAGCTTTGACAGGGGGAATAGCTTTGAGCCCCAGCATTTT.

This clone was detected only a few times. V and J are TRBV7-2 and TRBJ2-7; D might be TRBD1 (6 bases). The CDR3 consists of 13 residues. Trimming took 3 bases from V and 3 from J, leaving 9 bases between them. Germline V gene sequence: CDR1 SGHTA, CDR2 FQGNSA. The CDR3 spells CASSFSGDYEQYF. For the CDR3, the DNA is TGTGCCAGCAGCTTCTCAGGGGACTACGAGCAGTACTTC.

The J gene is TRBJ1-5, the V gene TRBV11-2; TRBD1 is a possible D gene (5 bases). CDR3 length equals 14 residues. Germline values: CDR1 SGHAT, CDR2 FQNNGV. V lost 6 bases to trimming and J lost 9 bases, with 18 bases between them. CDR3 DNA: TGTGCCAGCAGTTCGGACACCCGTAACCGGCCCCAGCATTTT. Its protein is CASSSDTRNRPQHF. Full variable domain (missing parts from reference TRBV11-2 and TRBJ1-5): EAGVAQSPRYKIIEKRQSVAFWCNPISGHATLYWYQQILGQGPKLLIQFQNNGVVDDSQLPKDRFSAERLKGVDSTLKIQPAKLEDSAVYLCASSSDTRNRPQHFGDGTRLSIL.

This clone was counted only a few times. The chain carries TRBV6-5 and TRBJ2-7; D unclear. The germline V gene encodes CDR1 MNHEY and CDR2 SVGAGI. CDR3 length equals 12 residues. V lost 4 bases, J lost 1 base, and 5 bases lay in between. Written as DNA, the CDR3 is TGTGCCAGCAGTTCTAAATCCTACGAGCAGTACTTC. Amino acids: CASSSKSYEQYF.

This clone was found once. The chain couples TRBV6-5 to TRBJ1-6; a possible D gene is TRBD1 (6 bases). The germline V and J ends were trimmed by 6 bases and 7 bases, with 10 bases remaining between them. From germline, CDR1 is MNHEY and CDR2 SVGAGI. The CDR3 runs 13 residues. The CDR3 loop is CASRIGQNSPLHF. CDR3 nucleotides: TGTGCCAGCAGGATCGGACAGAATTCACCCCTCCACTTT.

The chain has TRBV27 and TRBJ2-2, with 10 bases that match TRBD1. The CDR3 extends over 15 amino acids. Germline lookup yields CDR1 MNHEY and CDR2 SMNVEV (reference sequence). V was pared by 7 bases and J by 3 bases, with 5 bases of the junction left unmatched. CDR3 region: CASIPGQGYTGELFF. The DNA for the CDR3 is TGTGCCAGCATTCCGGGACAGGGGTACACCGGGGAGCTGTTTTTT.

The chain combines TRBV27 with TRBJ2-7, with a weak D call TRBD1 (6 bases). The V end lost 6 bases, the J end lost 2 bases, and 11 bases lay between the germline ends. Germline CDR1 is MNHEY and CDR2 is SMNVEV (reference sequence). The CDR3 extends over 13 amino acids. The CDR3 loop reads CASRSQGPYEQYF. The CDR3 DNA reads as TGTGCCAGCAGATCACAGGGCCCCTACGAGCAGTACTTC.

This sequence joins TRBV4-1 and TRBJ2-5; 7 bases match TRBD1. This CDR3 is built from 14 residues. Germline CDR1 is MGHRA and CDR2 is YSYEKL. After removal of 4 bases from V and 5 bases from J, the junction contained 7 bases not matched to a gene. The CDR3: CASSLGQLAETQYF. The DNA of the CDR3 is TGCGCCAGCAGCCTGGGACAGTTAGCGGAGACCCAGTACTTC.

The rearrangement links TRBV2 to TRBJ2-5, with D possibly TRBD2 on 7 matching bases. With 7 bases removed from V and 1 base from J, the gap between germline ends came to 16 bases. The CDR3 totals 15 residues. Per germline, CDR1 SNHLY and CDR2 FYNNEI. CDR3 sequence reads: CASMRTRGGQETQYF. CDR3 sequence (DNA): TGTGCCAGCATGAGAACGAGGGGGGGCCAAGAGACCCAGTACTTC. The variable domain in full, completed from reference TRBV2 and TRBJ2-5, reads EPEVTQTPSHQVTQMGQEVILRCVPISNHLYFYWYRQILGQKVEFLVSFYNNEISEKSEIFDDQFSVERPDGSNFTLKIRSTKLEDSAMYFCASMRTRGGQETQYFGPGTRLLVL.

J is TRBJ1-5 and V is TRBV2; the match to TRBD1 covers 12 bases. This CDR3 spans 15 amino acids. J was trimmed by 4 bases and V by 7 bases; bases with no gene match: 5. The V gene's germline CDR1 is SNHLY and CDR2 FYNNEI. The CDR3 nucleotides read TGTGCCAGCAACTCGGGACAGGGGGCAAATCAGCCCCAGCATTTT. Encoded protein: CASNSGQGANQPQHF.

The rearrangement joins TRBV6-5 to TRBJ1-2, with D perhaps TRBD1 (5 bases). Trimming removed 3 bases from V and 4 bases from J, with 15 bases in between. The CDR3 extends over 15 amino acids. Germline V gene data show CDR1 as MNHEY and CDR2 as SVGAGI. The CDR3 spells CASSYASSGGYGYTF. CDR3 nucleotide sequence: TGTGCCAGCAGTTATGCCTCGTCGGGGGGCTATGGCTACACCTTC.